The rows below give T cell receptor beta chains drawn from one sample of a study of CD8+ T cells in alopecia areata. Sequencing was performed with immunoSEQ multiplex PCR; in TCRdb, only in-frame clones are kept and a portion is missing. The sample records fewer than 100,000 clones, roughly two fifths being singletons. Sample: CD4+ T cells sorted from blood. These receptors all stem from a human donor with alopecia areata. The conserved cysteine and the conserved F or W are not part of the CDR3 here.

v_gene,len,j_gene,CDR3aa
TRBV29-1,10,TRBJ2-7,SVVSGSHEQY
TRBV29-1,9,TRBJ1-4,SVRGDLLTF
TRBV30,12,TRBJ2-5,AWSVGQIQETQY
TRBV29-1,13,TRBJ2-4,SVVTGAESKNIQY
TRBV5-6,14,TRBJ2-5,ASSDAAPGWQETQY
TRBV29-1,12,TRBJ2-2,SGGDRTNTGELF
TRBV29-1,10,TRBJ1-1,SVGASNTEAF
TRBV28,13,TRBJ2-3,ASSWGLLNTDTQY
TRBV29-1,11,TRBJ2-3,SVASRVVDTQY
TRBV29-1,12,TRBJ2-1,SAGRRLAYNEQF
TRBV5-4,11,TRBJ2-5,ASSFGPRETQY
TRBV5-6,12,TRBJ1-2,ASSLELMGYGYT
TRBV6-5,9,TRBJ2-5,ASSYGETQY
TRBV19,12,TRBJ1-2,ASSIPERSYGYT
TRBV7-9,12,TRBJ2-5,ASSLAGSGETQY
TRBV20-1,9,TRBJ1-2,SARAGRGYT
TRBV7-2,11,TRBJ1-2,ASSLVGTGGYT
TRBV29-1,8,TRBJ2-1,SAGYNEQF
TRBV20-1,9,TRBJ2-5,SLIRGETQY
TRBV5-1,12,TRBJ1-4,ASSPDGKNEKLF
TRBV29-1,11,TRBJ2-3,SVSPGAGDTQY
TRBV29-1,11,TRBJ1-1,SVGRQADTEAF